The rows below give T cell receptor beta chains drawn from one sample of a study of blood T cells in healthy people across ages. Using its own MiXCR run on the 5' RACE reads, TCRdb lists one record per CDR3 protein. Of 500,000 to 700,000 distinct CDR3 sequences detected, about 28% appear once; the ten largest clones hold around 16%. Sequences were obtained from blood. Receptors originate from a woman older than 75 in good health. The CDR3 runs from the conserved cysteine through the conserved F or W. A D gene is named only where the DNA matches it firmly. The size field is filled for only some rows; it gives once, few, many or a size class.

V: TRBV4-1
size: many
D: .
J: TRBJ2-6
length: 15
DNA: TGCGCCAGCAGCCAAATGGGTTCTGGGGCCAACGTCCTGACTTTC
CDR3: CASSQMGSGANVLTF

V: TRBV7-7
size: many
D: TRBD1
J: TRBJ1-1
length: 13
DNA: TGTGCTAGCAGCCCGGACAGGACCACTGAAGCTTTCTTT
CDR3: CASSPDRTTEAFF

V: TRBV7-9
size: few
D: .
J: TRBJ1-1
length: 14
DNA: TGTGCCAGCAGCCCAGTCCGGGCGAACACTGAAGCTTTCTTT
CDR3: CASSPVRANTEAFF

V: TRBV9
size: many
D: .
J: TRBJ2-1
length: 15
DNA: TGTGCCAGCAGCGAGGAGGGGCTAGTTGGGAATGAGCAGTTCTTC
CDR3: CASSEEGLVGNEQFF

V: TRBV5-5
size: many
D: TRBD2
J: TRBJ2-7
length: 14
DNA: TGTGCCAGCAGCTCGGGACTAGTTCGCTGGGAGCAGTACTTC
CDR3: CASSSGLVRWEQYF

V: TRBV6-2/TRBV6-3
size: many
D: TRBD2
J: TRBJ2-3
length: 14
DNA: TGTGCCAGCAGCCTAGCGGTTTACACAGATACGCAGTATTTT
CDR3: CASSLAVYTDTQYF

V: TRBV5-1
size: once
D: .
J: TRBJ1-1
length: 13
DNA: TGCGCCGGCAGCTCGCCCGTGAACACTGAAGCTTTCTTT
CDR3: CAGSSPVNTEAFF

V: TRBV7-6
size: .
D: .
J: TRBJ2-5
length: 13
DNA: TGTGCCAACAGCTTAAGGGGAGGAGGGACCCAGTACTTC
CDR3: CANSLRGGGTQYF

V: TRBV18
size: .
D: .
J: TRBJ2-7
length: 14
DNA: TGTGCCAGCTCACCGGTCCGGGACGACTACGAGCAGTACTTC
CDR3: CASSPVRDDYEQYF

V: TRBV5-1
size: many
D: TRBD1
J: TRBJ2-7
length: 14
DNA: TGCGCCAGCAGCTTGGTCGCGACAGGGGCTGAGCAGTACTTC
CDR3: CASSLVATGAEQYF

V: TRBV4-3
size: .
D: .
J: TRBJ2-6
length: 17
DNA: TGCGCCAGCAGCCAGTCTGTCGGAGGGTCGGGGGCCAACGTCCTGACTTTC
CDR3: CASSQSVGGSGANVLTF

V: TRBV20-1
size: .
D: TRBD2
J: TRBJ2-5
length: 16
DNA: TGCAGTGCTAGAGATGAGAAGCGGGGGTTCCGAGAGACCCAGTACTTC
CDR3: CSARDEKRGFRETQYF

V: TRBV20-1
size: .
D: .
J: TRBJ1-1
length: 13
DNA: TGCAGTGCTCCTACCCCCGGGGGGGGTGAAGCTTTCTTT
CDR3: CSAPTPGGGEAFF

V: TRBV30
size: few
D: TRBD1
J: TRBJ2-1
length: 16
DNA: TGTGCCTGGAGTGTACTAGGGGGCCTCTCCTACAATGAGCAGTTCTTC
CDR3: CAWSVLGGLSYNEQFF

V: TRBV7-2
size: many
D: .
J: TRBJ2-5
length: 13
DNA: TGTGCCAGCAGCCTGACCCGGCGGGAGACCCAGTACTTC
CDR3: CASSLTRRETQYF

V: TRBV5-1
size: many
D: TRBD1
J: TRBJ2-7
length: 16
DNA: TGCGCCAGCAGGAGCAGAACCGGGACAGGGGCCAACGAGCAGTACTTC
CDR3: CASRSRTGTGANEQYF

V: TRBV7-8
size: many
D: .
J: TRBJ2-7
length: 15
DNA: TGTGCCAGCAGCTATGTTGGACTGGGGCGAAACGAGCAGTACTTC
CDR3: CASSYVGLGRNEQYF

V: TRBV27
size: .
D: .
J: TRBJ2-2
length: 16
DNA: TGTGCCAGCTCCTTACGCCGGGACACCAACACCGGGGAGCTGTTTTTT
CDR3: CASSLRRDTNTGELFF

V: TRBV2
size: .
D: TRBD1
J: TRBJ2-5
length: 14
DNA: TGTGCCAGCCAATACCCGGGACAGCTCGCTCTTCCGTACTTC
CDR3: CASQYPGQLALPYF

V: TRBV7-2
size: few
D: TRBD1
J: TRBJ1-5
length: 15
DNA: TGTGCCAGCAGCTTGGACAGGGGTAGGCAGCAGCCCCAGCATTTT
CDR3: CASSLDRGRQQPQHF

V: TRBV20-1
size: many
D: .
J: TRBJ2-1
length: 11
DNA: TGCAGTGCTACTAATCACAATGAGCAGTTCTTC
CDR3: CSATNHNEQFF

V: TRBV7-9
size: .
D: .
J: TRBJ1-5
length: 14
DNA: TGTGCCAGCAGCCCCGACACTTCAGGGCAGCCCCAGCATTTT
CDR3: CASSPDTSGQPQHF

V: TRBV29-1
size: .
D: .
J: TRBJ2-5
length: 11
DNA: TGCAGCGTTGAAACCCTAAAGACCCAGTACTTC
CDR3: CSVETLKTQYF

V: TRBV20-1
size: many
D: TRBD1
J: TRBJ1-1
length: 12
DNA: TGCAGTGCGCCAGACAGGGACACTGAAGCTTTCTTT
CDR3: CSAPDRDTEAFF

V: TRBV11-3
size: many
D: .
J: TRBJ2-1
length: 17
DNA: TGTGCCAGCAGCTTCCTAGGGGGCGGGAGCTCCTACAATGAGCAGTTCTTC
CDR3: CASSFLGGGSSYNEQFF

V: TRBV12-3/TRBV12-4
size: many
D: TRBD2
J: TRBJ2-1
length: 17
DNA: TGTGCCAGCAGTTTGGTCGCAGGGCGGGGGGGAAACAATGAGCAGTTCTTC
CDR3: CASSLVAGRGGNNEQFF

V: TRBV6-5
size: many
D: .
J: TRBJ2-2
length: 12
DNA: TGTGCCAGCAGGGATTTCACCGGGGAGCTGTTTTTT
CDR3: CASRDFTGELFF

V: TRBV9
size: .
D: TRBD1
J: TRBJ1-4
length: 14
DNA: TGTGCCAGCAGCCCAGGGGGAAAGGATGAAAAACTGTTTTTT
CDR3: CASSPGGKDEKLFF

V: TRBV6-5
size: .
D: .
J: TRBJ1-3
length: 16
DNA: TGTGCCAGCAGTTACTTGAGAGGGCAAGCTGGAAACACCATATATTTT
CDR3: CASSYLRGQAGNTIYF

V: TRBV24-1
size: few
D: TRBD2
J: TRBJ2-3
length: 15
DNA: TGTGCCACCAGTGATTCCCCGGGGGGGGACGATACGCAGTATTTT
CDR3: CATSDSPGGDDTQYF

V: TRBV16
size: many
D: .
J: TRBJ2-4
length: 14
DNA: TGTGCCAGCAGCCAATCGCTAGCCAAAAACATTCAGTACTTC
CDR3: CASSQSLAKNIQYF